This T cell receptor beta chain stems from a study of cytomegalovirus exposure and HLA in healthy donors. Each of the donors was a healthy bone marrow donor. Points from the study as a whole: The authors listed 150 to 200 TCR beta chains as cytomegalovirus-associated. Indistinguishability led to the exclusion of some V segments, TRBV6-2 and TRBV6-3 included.

Germline values: CDR1 SGHRS, CDR2 YFSETQ. CDR3 length: 15 amino acids. Trimming stripped 3 bases from V and 6 bases from J, with 15 bases between. Use of 60 Vbeta and 13 Jbeta primers characterized the PCR. Sequencing was performed with immunoSEQ multiplex PCR; in TCRdb, only in-frame clones are kept and a portion is missing. The sample lists 150,000 to 200,000 clones; roughly 80% were seen once. Points on this clone: Its antigen is unidentified.

This TCR was recovered from a woman between 50 and 59 years old in good health and CMV-seronegative. The sequenced material came from PBMCs. The chain employs TRBV5-1 and TRBJ2-2; a weak D match, TRBD1 (6 bases). CDR3 in amino acids: CASSSVPQGPGELFF. The CDR3 DNA sequence: TGCGCCAGCAGCTCCGTTCCCCAGGGGCCCGGGGAGCTGTTTTTT.